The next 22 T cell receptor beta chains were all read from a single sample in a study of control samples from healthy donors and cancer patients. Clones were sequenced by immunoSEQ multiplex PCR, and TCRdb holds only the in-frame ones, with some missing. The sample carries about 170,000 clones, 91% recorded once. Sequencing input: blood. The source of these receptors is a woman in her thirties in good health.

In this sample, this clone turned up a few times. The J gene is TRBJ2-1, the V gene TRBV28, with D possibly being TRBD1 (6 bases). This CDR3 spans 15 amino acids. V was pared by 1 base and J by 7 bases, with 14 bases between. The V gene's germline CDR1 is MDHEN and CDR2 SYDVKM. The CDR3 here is CASSLFPRTVNEQFF. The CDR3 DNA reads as TGTGCCAGCAGTTTATTCCCCCGGACAGTTAATGAGCAGTTCTTC. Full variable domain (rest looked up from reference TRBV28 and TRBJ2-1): DVKVTQSSRYLVKRTGEKVFLECVQDMDHENMFWYRQDPGLGLRLIYFSYDVKMKEKGDIPEGYSVSREKKERFSLILESASTNQTSMYLCASSLFPRTVNEQFFGPGTRLTVL.

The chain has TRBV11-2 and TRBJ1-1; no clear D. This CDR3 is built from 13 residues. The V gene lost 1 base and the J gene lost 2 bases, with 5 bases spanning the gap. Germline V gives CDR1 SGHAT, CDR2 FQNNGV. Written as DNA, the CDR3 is TGTGCCAGCAGCTTAGGTTTAAACACTGAAGCTTTCTTT. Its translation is CASSLGLNTEAFF.

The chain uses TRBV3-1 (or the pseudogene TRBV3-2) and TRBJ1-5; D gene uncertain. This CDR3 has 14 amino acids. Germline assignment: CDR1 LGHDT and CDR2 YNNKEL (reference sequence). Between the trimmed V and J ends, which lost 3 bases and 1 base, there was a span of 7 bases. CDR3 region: CASSQTISNQPQHF. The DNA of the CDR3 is TGTGCCAGCAGCCAGACAATCAGCAATCAGCCCCAGCATTTT.

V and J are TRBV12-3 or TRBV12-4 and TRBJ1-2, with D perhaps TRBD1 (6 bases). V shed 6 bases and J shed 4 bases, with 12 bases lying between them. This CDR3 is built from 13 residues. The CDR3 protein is CASSRQAFYGYTF. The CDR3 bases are TGTGCCAGCAGCCGACAGGCCTTCTATGGCTACACCTTC.

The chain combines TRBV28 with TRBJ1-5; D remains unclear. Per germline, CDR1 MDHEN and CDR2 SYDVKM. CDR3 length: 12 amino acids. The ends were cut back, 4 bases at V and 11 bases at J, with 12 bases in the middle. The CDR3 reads CASSSQPSAQHF. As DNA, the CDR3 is TGTGCCAGCAGTTCCCAACCATCAGCCCAGCATTTT.

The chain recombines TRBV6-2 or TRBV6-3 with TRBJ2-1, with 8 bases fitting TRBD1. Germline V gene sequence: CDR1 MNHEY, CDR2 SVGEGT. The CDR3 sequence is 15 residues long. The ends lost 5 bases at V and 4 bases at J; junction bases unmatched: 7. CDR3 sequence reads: CASSSQQGVYNEQFF. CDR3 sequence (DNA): TGTGCCAGCAGTAGCCAACAGGGGGTATACAATGAGCAGTTCTTC.

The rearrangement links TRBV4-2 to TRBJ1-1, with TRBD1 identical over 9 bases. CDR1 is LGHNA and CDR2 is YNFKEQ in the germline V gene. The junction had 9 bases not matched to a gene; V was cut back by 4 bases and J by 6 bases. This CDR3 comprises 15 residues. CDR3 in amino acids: CASSPEQGANSEAFF. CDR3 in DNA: TGTGCCAGCAGCCCGGAACAGGGGGCAAACTCTGAAGCTTTCTTT.

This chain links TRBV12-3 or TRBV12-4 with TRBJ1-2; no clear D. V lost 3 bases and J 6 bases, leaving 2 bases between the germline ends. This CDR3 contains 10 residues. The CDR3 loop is CASSFDGYTF. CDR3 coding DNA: TGTGCCAGCAGTTTTGATGGCTACACCTTC.

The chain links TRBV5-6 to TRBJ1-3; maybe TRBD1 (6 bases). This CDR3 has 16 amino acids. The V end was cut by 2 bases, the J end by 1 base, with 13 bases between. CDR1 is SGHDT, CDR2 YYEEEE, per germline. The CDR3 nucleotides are TGTGCCAGCAGCTTATGGGGCCAGGGGTCTGGAAACACCATATATTTT. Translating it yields CASSLWGQGSGNTIYF.

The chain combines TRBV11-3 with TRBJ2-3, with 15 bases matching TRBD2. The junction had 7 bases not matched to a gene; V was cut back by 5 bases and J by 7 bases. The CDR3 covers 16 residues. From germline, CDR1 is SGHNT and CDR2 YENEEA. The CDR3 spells CASSPGLAGGQNTQYF. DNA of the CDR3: TGTGCCAGCAGCCCCGGACTAGCGGGAGGGCAAAATACGCAGTATTTT.

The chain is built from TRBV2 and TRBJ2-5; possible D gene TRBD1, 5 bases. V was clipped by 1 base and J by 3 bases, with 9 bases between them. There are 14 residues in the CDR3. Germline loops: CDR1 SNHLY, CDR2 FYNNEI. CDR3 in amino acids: CASSEEGREETQYF. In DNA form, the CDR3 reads TGTGCCAGCAGTGAAGAGGGCAGGGAAGAGACCCAGTACTTC.

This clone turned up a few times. CDR3 amino acids: CAISESKGRNQPQHF. In nucleotides, the CDR3 is TGTGCCATCAGTGAGTCGAAAGGGAGGAATCAGCCCCAGCATTTT. V is TRBV10-3 and J is TRBJ1-5; D call uncertain. The CDR3 has 15 amino acids. Germline V CDR1 and CDR2: ENHRY, SYGVKD. V lost 0 bases and J 4 bases, leaving 10 bases between the germline ends.

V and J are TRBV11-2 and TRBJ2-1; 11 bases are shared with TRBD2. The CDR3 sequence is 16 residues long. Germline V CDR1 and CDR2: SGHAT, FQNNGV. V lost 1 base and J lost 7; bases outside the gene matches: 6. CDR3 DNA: TGTGCCAGCAGCTTAGTAGCGGGAGGGCCGGGGAATGAGCAGTTCTTC. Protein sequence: CASSLVAGGPGNEQFF.

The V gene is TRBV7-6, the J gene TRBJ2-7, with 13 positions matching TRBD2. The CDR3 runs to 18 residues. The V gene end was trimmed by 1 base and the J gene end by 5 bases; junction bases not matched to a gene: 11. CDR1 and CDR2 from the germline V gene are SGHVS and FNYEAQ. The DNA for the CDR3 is TGTGCCAGCAGCTTAGATCCCCCACTAGCGGGAGGGAAAAACGAGCAGTACTTC. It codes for CASSLDPPLAGGKNEQYF.

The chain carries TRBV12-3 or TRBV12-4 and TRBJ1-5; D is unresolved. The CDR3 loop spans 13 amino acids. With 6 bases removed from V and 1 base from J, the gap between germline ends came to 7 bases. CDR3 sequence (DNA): TGTGCCAGCAGCGGACCGAGCAATCAGCCCCAGCATTTT. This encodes CASSGPSNQPQHF.

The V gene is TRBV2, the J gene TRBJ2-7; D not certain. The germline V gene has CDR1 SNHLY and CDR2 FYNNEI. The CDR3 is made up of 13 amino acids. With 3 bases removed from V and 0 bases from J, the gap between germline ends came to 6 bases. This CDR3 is CASSDLSSYEQYF. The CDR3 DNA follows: TGTGCCAGCAGTGACCTGAGCTCCTACGAGCAGTACTTC.

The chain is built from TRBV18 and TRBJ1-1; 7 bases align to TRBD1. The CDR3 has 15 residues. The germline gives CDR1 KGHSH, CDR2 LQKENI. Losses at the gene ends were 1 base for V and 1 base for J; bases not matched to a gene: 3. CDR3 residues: CASSPRQGRNTEAFF. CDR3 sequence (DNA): TGTGCCAGCTCACCACGACAGGGTCGGAACACTGAAGCTTTCTTT.

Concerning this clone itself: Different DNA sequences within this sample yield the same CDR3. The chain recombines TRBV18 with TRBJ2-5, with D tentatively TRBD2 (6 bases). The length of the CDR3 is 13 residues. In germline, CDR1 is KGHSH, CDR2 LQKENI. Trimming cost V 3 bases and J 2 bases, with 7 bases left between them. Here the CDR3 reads CASSPGLQETQYF. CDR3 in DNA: TGTGCCAGCTCACCTGGACTACAAGAGACCCAGTACTTC.

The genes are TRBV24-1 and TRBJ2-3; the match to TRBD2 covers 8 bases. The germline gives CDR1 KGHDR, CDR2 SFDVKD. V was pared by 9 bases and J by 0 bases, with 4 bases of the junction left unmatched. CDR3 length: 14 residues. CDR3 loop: CATSRGASTDTQYF. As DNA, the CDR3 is TGTGCCACCTCGCGGGGGGCTAGCACAGATACGCAGTATTTT.

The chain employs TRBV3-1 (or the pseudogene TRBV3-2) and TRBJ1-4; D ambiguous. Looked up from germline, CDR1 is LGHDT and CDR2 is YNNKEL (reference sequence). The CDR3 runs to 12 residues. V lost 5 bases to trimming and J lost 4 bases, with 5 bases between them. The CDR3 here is CASSSLNEKLFF. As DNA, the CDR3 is TGTGCCAGCAGCAGCCTTAATGAAAAACTGTTTTTT.

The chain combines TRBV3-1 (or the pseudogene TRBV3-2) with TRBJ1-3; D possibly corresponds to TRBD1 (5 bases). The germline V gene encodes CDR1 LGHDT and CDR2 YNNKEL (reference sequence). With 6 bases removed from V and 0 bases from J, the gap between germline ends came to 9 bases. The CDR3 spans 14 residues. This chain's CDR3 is CASRGTVSGNTIYF. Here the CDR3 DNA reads TGTGCCAGCAGGGGGACGGTCTCTGGAAACACCATATATTTT.

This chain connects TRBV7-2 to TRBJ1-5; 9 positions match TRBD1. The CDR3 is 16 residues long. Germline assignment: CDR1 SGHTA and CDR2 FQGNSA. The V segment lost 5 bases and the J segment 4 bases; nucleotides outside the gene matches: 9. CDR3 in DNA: TGTGCCAGCAGCCGGACGGACAGGGGAGGTAATCAGCCCCAGCATTTT. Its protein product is CASSRTDRGGNQPQHF. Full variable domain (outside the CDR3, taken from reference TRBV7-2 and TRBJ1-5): GAGVSQSPSNKVTEKGKDVELRCDPISGHTALYWYRQSLGQGLEFLIYFQGNSAPDKSGLPSDRFSAERTGGSVSTLTIQRTQQEDSAVYLCASSRTDRGGNQPQHFGDGTRLSIL.